The 15 T cell receptor beta chains reported below all come from one sample, sequenced in a study of blood T cell repertoires in COVID-19. Repertoires were generated with immunoSEQ multiplex PCR, while TCRdb's copy carries only in-frame clones and drops some. The sample lists about 250,000 clones; 82% were seen once. The specimen was peripheral blood. Receptor source: a woman of 80 years or more with active or convalescent COVID-19.

The chain combines TRBV28 with TRBJ1-1; D gene uncertain. The CDR3 is made up of 12 amino acids. Germline V CDR1 and CDR2: MDHEN, SYDVKM. Trimming removed 6 bases from V and 1 base from J, with 6 bases in between. In DNA form, the CDR3 reads TGTGCCAGCAGCACAACGAACACTGAAGCTTTCTTT. Its protein product is CASSTTNTEAFF.

The rearrangement uses TRBV5-1 and TRBJ2-1; TRBD2 aligns across 14 bases. This CDR3 has 17 residues. Looked up from germline, CDR1 is SGHRS and CDR2 is YFSETQ. V lost 4 bases, J lost 3 bases, and 6 bases stayed unmatched. The CDR3 nucleotides are TGCGCCAGCAGCCGCGGACTAGCGGGGGGTTTCTACAATGAGCAGTTCTTC. Its translation: CASSRGLAGGFYNEQFF.

The chain couples TRBV18 to TRBJ1-1; D is possibly TRBD1 (6 bases). This CDR3 has 15 amino acids. Trimming stripped 4 bases from V and 3 bases from J, with 15 bases between. Looked up from germline, CDR1 is KGHSH and CDR2 is LQKENI. This chain's CDR3 is CASSQLVGADTEAFF. The CDR3 DNA follows: TGTGCCAGCTCACAGTTGGTGGGGGCGGACACTGAAGCTTTCTTT.

The chain links TRBV7-9 to TRBJ1-6; 9 nucleotides match TRBD1. From germline, CDR1 is SEHNR and CDR2 FQNEAQ (reference sequence). V was clipped by 5 bases and J by 9 bases; unmatched bases: 8. The CDR3 sequence is 15 residues long. CDR3 DNA: TGTGCCAGCAGCCCGCTGGGACAGGGATCTTCACCCCTCCACTTT. This translates into CASSPLGQGSSPLHF.

This chain connects TRBV2 to TRBJ2-2; tentative D call: TRBD2 (5 bases). The germline gives CDR1 SNHLY, CDR2 FYNNEI. With 4 bases removed from V and 6 bases from J, the gap between germline ends came to 12 bases. The CDR3 is 14 amino acids. As DNA, the CDR3 is TGTGCCAGCAGTGCATCTAGCTGGGCCGGGGAGCTGTTTTTT. Its protein product is CASSASSWAGELFF.

This clone was observed a single time. J is TRBJ1-1 and V is TRBV5-1, with 8 bases matching TRBD1. Trimming cost V 4 bases and J 2 bases; bases outside gene matches: 7. The CDR3 covers 15 residues. Germline V lookup: CDR1 SGHRS, CDR2 YFSETQ. CDR3 nucleotides: TGCGCCAGCAGCGTACAGGGGGTACTAAACACTGAAGCTTTCTTT. This translates into CASSVQGVLNTEAFF. Filled out from reference TRBV5-1 and TRBJ1-1, the complete variable domain reads KAGVTQTPRYLIKTRGQQVTLSCSPISGHRSVSWYQQTPGQGLQFLFEYFSETQRNKGNFPGRFSGRQFSNSRSEMNVSTLELGDSALYLCASSVQGVLNTEAFFGQGTRLTVV.

This chain joins TRBV10-3 and TRBJ2-1; 7 bases are shared with TRBD2. Losses at the gene ends were 6 bases for V and 10 bases for J; bases not matched to a gene: 12. CDR3 length: 14 residues. CDR1 is ENHRY, CDR2 SYGVKD, per germline. The CDR3 nucleotides read TGTGCCATCAGGCCCGGGGGGTCCGAAGGGGAGCAGTTCTTC. It yields the protein CAIRPGGSEGEQFF.

The chain is built from TRBV20-1 and TRBJ1-1; tentative D call: TRBD1 (5 bases). Looked up from germline, CDR1 is DFQATT and CDR2 is SNEGSKA (reference sequence). This CDR3 has 12 amino acids. Trimming pared 3 bases from V and 4 bases from J, leaving 9 bases between. In DNA form, the CDR3 reads TGCAGTGCTAGTGGGGGGGTCACTGAAGCTTTCTTT. Its translation is CSASGGVTEAFF.

This clone was counted a few times. The chain employs TRBV5-1 and TRBJ1-3; 7 nucleotides line up with TRBD1. This CDR3 contains 14 residues. V lost 4 bases and J lost 2; bases outside the gene matches: 3. In germline, CDR1 is SGHRS, CDR2 YFSETQ. The CDR3 here is CASSPDRAGNTIYF. The CDR3 nucleotides read TGCGCCAGCAGCCCCGACAGGGCTGGAAACACCATATATTTT.

The CDR3 protein is CASSLGQNNEQFF. DNA for the CDR3: TGTGCCAGCAGCCTGGGGCAGAACAATGAGCAGTTCTTC. The chain carries TRBV7-9 and TRBJ2-1; D is perhaps TRBD1 (5 bases). Trimming removed 5 bases from V and 5 bases from J, with 10 bases in between. The CDR3 is 13 residues long. Per the germline V gene, CDR1 is SEHNR and CDR2 is FQNEAQ (reference sequence). Using reference TRBV7-9 and TRBJ2-1 for the parts outside the CDR3, the full variable domain is DTGVSQNPRHKITKRGQNVTFRCDPISEHNRLYWYRQTLGQGPEFLTYFQNEAQLEKSRLLSDRFSAERPKGSFSTLEIQRTEQGDSAMYLCASSLGQNNEQFFGPGTRLTVL.

This chain links TRBV6-5 with TRBJ2-1, with D perhaps TRBD1 (5 bases). The CDR3 runs to 13 residues. V was pared by 5 bases and J by 3 bases, with 8 bases between. The V gene's germline CDR1 is MNHEY and CDR2 SVGAGI. DNA for the CDR3: TGTGCCAGCAGTAAACAGGACTACAATGAGCAGTTCTTC. Protein product: CASSKQDYNEQFF.

The rearrangement joins TRBV19 to TRBJ1-3; 8 bases agree with TRBD1. The V and J ends lost 6 bases and 0 bases, in that order; junction bases with no gene match: 4. This CDR3 is 15 amino acids long. Germline values: CDR1 LNHDA, CDR2 SQIVND (reference sequence). The CDR3 region has the DNA TGTGCCAGTAGCCACAGGGGGTTCTCTGGAAACACCATATATTTT. Protein: CASSHRGFSGNTIYF.

This clone was detected only once. V gene TRBV28 combines with J gene TRBJ2-1, with 7 bases identical to TRBD2. The CDR3 totals 15 residues. Germline CDR1 MDHEN, CDR2 SYDVKM. The V and J ends lost 7 bases and 4 bases, in that order; junction bases with no gene match: 10. The CDR3 reads CASTPQGRAYNEQFF. In DNA, the CDR3 is TGTGCCAGCACCCCCCAAGGGAGGGCGTACAATGAGCAGTTCTTC.

The chain links TRBV5-1 to TRBJ2-2, with TRBD2 as a possible D gene (6 bases). The CDR3 has 16 residues. Germline V lookup: CDR1 SGHRS, CDR2 YFSETQ. V was cut by 0 bases and J by 3 bases, with 12 bases left in between. CDR3 sequence: CASSLVRDGYTGELFF. CDR3 in DNA: TGCGCCAGCAGCTTGGTGCGGGATGGGTACACCGGGGAGCTGTTTTTT.

The chain has TRBV7-2 and TRBJ1-6; possible D gene TRBD1, 5 bases. CDR3 length equals 15 residues. CDR1 and CDR2 (germline): SGHTA, FQGNSA. V shed 1 base and J shed 8 bases, with 12 bases lying between them. The CDR3 sequence: CASSLVPGSDSPLHF. CDR3 DNA sequence: TGTGCCAGCAGCTTAGTTCCAGGGTCGGATTCACCCCTCCACTTT.